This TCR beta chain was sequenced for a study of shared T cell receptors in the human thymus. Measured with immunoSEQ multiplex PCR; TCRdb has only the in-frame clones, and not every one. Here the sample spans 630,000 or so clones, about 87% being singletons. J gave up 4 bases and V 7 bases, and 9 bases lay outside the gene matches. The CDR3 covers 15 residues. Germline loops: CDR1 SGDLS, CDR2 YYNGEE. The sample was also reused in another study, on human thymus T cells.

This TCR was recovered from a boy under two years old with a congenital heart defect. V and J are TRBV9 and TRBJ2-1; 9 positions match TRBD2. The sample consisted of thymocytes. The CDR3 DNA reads TGTGCCAGCGAAAATACTAGCGGGCCATACAATGAGCAGTTCTTC. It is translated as CASENTSGPYNEQFF. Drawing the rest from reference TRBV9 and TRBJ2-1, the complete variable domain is DSGVTQTPKHLITATGQRVTLRCSPRSGDLSVYWYQQSLDQGLQFLIQYYNGEERAKGNILERFSAQQFPDLHSELNLSSLELGDSALYFCASENTSGPYNEQFFGPGTRLTVL.